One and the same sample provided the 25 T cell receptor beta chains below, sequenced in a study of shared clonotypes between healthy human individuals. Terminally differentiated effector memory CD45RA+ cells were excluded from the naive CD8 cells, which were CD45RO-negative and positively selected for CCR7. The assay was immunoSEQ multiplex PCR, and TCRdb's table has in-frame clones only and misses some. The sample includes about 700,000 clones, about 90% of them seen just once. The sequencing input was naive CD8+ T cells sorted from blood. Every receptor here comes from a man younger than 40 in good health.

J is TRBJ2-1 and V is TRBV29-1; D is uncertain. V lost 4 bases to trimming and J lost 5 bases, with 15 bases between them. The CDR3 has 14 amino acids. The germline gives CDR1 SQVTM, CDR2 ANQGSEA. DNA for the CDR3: TGCAGCGTTGTGAGAGTGAATACTAACAATGAGCAGTTCTTC. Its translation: CSVVRVNTNNEQFF.

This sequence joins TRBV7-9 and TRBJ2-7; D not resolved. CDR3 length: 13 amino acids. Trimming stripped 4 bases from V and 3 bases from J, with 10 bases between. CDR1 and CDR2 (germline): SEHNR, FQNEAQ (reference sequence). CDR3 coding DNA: TGTGCCAGCAGCTCCTTTAAGGGCTACGAGCAGTACTTC. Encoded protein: CASSSFKGYEQYF.

The CDR3 protein is CAISDPGGRIAELFF. Here the CDR3 DNA reads TGTGCCATCAGTGATCCGGGGGGTAGGATTGCGGAGCTGTTTTTT. The chain has TRBV10-3 and TRBJ2-2; 7 nucleotides line up with TRBD2. This CDR3 spans 15 amino acids. Trimming took 3 bases from V and 10 from J; bases not matched to a gene: 11. Germline lookup yields CDR1 ENHRY and CDR2 SYGVKD.

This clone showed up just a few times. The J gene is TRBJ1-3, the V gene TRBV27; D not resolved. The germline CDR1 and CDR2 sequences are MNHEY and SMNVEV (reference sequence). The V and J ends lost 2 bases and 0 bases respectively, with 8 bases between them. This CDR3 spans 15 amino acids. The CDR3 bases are TGTGCCAGCAGTTTAAGCTCTTACTCTGGAAACACCATATATTTT. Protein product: CASSLSSYSGNTIYF.

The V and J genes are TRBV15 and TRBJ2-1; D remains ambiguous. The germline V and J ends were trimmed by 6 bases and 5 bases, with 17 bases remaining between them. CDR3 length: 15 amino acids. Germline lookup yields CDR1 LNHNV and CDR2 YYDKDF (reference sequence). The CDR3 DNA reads TGTGCCACCAGTTTCGGAGTGACTGCAGACAATGAGCAGTTCTTC. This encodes CATSFGVTADNEQFF.

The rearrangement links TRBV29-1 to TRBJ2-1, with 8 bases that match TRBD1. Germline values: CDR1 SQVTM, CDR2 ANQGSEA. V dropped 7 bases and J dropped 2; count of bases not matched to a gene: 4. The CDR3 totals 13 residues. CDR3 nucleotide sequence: TGCAGCGGATTGGGACAGGCCTACAATGAGCAGTTCTTC. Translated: CSGLGQAYNEQFF.

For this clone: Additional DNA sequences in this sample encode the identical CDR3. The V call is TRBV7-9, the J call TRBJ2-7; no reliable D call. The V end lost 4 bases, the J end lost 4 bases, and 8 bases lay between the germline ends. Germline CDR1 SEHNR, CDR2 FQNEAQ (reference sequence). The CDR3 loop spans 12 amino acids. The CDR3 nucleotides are TGTGCCAGCAGCTCCGGTGTGTACGAGCAGTACTTC. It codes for CASSSGVYEQYF.

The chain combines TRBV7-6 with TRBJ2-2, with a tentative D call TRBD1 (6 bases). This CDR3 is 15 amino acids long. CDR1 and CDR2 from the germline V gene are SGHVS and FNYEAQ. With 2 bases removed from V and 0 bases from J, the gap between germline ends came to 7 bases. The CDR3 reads CASSLWDTNTGELFF. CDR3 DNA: TGTGCCAGCAGCTTATGGGACACGAACACCGGGGAGCTGTTTTTT.

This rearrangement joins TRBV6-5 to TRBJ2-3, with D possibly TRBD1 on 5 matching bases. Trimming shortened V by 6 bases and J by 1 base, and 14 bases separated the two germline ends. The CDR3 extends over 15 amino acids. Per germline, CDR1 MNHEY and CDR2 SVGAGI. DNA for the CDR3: TGTGCCAGCAGGAGCCAGGGATTTGGCACAGATACGCAGTATTTT. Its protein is CASRSQGFGTDTQYF.

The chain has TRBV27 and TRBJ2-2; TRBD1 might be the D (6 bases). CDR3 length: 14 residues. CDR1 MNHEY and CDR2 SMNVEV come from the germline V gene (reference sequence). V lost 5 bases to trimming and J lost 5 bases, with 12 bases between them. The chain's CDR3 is CASSPIQGTGELFF. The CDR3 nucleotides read TGTGCCAGCAGTCCAATACAGGGAACCGGGGAGCTGTTTTTT.

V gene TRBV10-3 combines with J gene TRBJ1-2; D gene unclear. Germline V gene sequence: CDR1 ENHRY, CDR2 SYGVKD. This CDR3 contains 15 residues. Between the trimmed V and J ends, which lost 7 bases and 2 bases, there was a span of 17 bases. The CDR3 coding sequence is TGTGCCATCAAGCCCCTTTTACTAGTCAACTATGGCTACACCTTC. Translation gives CAIKPLLLVNYGYTF.

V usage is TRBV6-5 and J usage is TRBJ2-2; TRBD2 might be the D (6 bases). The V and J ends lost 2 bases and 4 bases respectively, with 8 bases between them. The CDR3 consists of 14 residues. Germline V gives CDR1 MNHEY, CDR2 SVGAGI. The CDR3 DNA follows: TGTGCCAGCAGTTACCCGGGAGCCACCGGGGAGCTGTTTTTT. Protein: CASSYPGATGELFF.

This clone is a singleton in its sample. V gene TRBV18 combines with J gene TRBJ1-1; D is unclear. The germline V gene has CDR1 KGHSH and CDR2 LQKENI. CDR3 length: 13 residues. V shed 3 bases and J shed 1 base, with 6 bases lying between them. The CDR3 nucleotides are TGTGCCAGCTCACCTATGGGGAACACTGAAGCTTTCTTT. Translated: CASSPMGNTEAFF.

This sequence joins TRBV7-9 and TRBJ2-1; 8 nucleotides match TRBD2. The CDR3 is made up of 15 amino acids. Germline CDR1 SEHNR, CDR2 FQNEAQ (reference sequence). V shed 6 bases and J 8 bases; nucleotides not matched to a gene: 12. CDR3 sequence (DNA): TGTGCCAGCAGTTCCCTAGCGGGTACTCTAGATGAGCAGTTCTTC. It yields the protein CASSSLAGTLDEQFF. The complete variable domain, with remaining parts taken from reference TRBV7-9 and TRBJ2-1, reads DTGVSQNPRHKITKRGQNVTFRCDPISEHNRLYWYRQTLGQGPEFLTYFQNEAQLEKSRLLSDRFSAERPKGSFSTLEIQRTEQGDSAMYLCASSSLAGTLDEQFFGPGTRLTVL.

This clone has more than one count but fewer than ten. In DNA form, the CDR3 reads TGTGCCAGCAGCTCTGGGGCAGTGAATCAGCCCCAGCATTTT. Protein sequence: CASSSGAVNQPQHF. V is TRBV7-8 and J is TRBJ1-5; possible D gene TRBD1, 5 bases. This CDR3 has 14 amino acids. Trimming removed 4 bases from V and 4 bases from J, with 11 bases in between. Germline CDR1 and CDR2: SGHVS and FQNEAQ.

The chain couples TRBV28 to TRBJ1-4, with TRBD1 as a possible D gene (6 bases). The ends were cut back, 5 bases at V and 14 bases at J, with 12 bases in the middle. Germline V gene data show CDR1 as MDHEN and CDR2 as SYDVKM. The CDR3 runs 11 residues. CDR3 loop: CASSLGGRLFF. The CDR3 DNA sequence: TGTGCCAGCAGTCTCGGGGGGCGGCTGTTTTTT.

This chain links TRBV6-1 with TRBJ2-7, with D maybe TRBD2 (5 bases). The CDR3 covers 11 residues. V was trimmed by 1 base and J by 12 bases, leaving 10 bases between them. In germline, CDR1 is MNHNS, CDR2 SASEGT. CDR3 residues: CASSEDEGTYF. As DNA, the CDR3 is TGTGCCAGCAGTGAAGACGAGGGTACGTACTTC.

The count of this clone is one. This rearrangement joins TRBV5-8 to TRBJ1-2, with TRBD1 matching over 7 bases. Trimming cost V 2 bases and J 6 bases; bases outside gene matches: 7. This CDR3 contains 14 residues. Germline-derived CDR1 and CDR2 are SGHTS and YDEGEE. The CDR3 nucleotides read TGTGCCAGCAGCTTTAACGACAGGGTAAATGGCTACACCTTC. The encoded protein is CASSFNDRVNGYTF.

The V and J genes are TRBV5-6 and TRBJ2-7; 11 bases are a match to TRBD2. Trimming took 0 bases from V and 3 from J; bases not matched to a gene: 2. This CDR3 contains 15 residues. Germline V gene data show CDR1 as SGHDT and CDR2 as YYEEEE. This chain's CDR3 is CASSLVGTSGYEQYF. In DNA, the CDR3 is TGTGCCAGCAGCTTGGTTGGGACTAGCGGCTACGAGCAGTACTTC. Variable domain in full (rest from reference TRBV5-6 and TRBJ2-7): DAGVTQSPTHLIKTRGQQVTLRCSPKSGHDTVSWYQQALGQGPQFIFQYYEEEERQRGNFPDRFSGHQFPNYSSELNVNALLLGDSALYLCASSLVGTSGYEQYFGPGTRLTVT.

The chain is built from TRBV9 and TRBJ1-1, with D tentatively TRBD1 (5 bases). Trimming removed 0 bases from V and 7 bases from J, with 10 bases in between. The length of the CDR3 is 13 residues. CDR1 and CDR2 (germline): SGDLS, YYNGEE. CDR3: CASSVAGTSEAFF. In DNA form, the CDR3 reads TGTGCCAGCAGCGTAGCGGGGACGAGTGAAGCTTTCTTT.

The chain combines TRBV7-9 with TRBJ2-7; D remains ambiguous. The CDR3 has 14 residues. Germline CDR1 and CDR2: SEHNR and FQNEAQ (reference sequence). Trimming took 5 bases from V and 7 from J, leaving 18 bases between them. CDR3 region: CASSRVRATEEQYF. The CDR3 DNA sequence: TGTGCCAGCAGCCGGGTTCGGGCCACGGAAGAGCAGTACTTC.

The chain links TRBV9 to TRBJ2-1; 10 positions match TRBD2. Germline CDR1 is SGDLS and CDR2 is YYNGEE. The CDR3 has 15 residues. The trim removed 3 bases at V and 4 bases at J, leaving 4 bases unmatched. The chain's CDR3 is CASSDSGRGYNEQFF. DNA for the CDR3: TGTGCCAGCAGCGACAGCGGGAGGGGGTACAATGAGCAGTTCTTC.

For the CDR3, the DNA is TGTGCCAGTAGTATATGGGGACAGAAAGAGACCCAGTACTTC. Encoded protein: CASSIWGQKETQYF. This chain joins TRBV19 and TRBJ2-5; TRBD1 aligns across 7 bases. The V and J ends lost 2 bases and 3 bases, in that order; junction bases with no gene match: 3. Germline lookup yields CDR1 LNHDA and CDR2 SQIVND (reference sequence). The CDR3 is made up of 14 amino acids.

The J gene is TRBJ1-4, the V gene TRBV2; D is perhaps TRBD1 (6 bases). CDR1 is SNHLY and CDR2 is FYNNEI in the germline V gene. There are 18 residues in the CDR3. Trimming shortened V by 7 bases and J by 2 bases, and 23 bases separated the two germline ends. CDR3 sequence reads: CASTPSGGGAHTNEKLFF. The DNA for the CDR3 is TGTGCCAGCACCCCGAGCGGGGGGGGCGCTCACACTAATGAAAAACTGTTTTTT.

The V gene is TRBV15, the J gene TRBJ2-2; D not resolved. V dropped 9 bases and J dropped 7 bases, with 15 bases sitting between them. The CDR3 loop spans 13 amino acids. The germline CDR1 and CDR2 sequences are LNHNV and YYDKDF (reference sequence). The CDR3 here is CATASRSSGELFF. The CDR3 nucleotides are TGTGCCACTGCGAGCAGGTCTAGCGGGGAGCTGTTTTTT.